This TCR beta chain was identified in a study of T cell repertoires in cytomegalovirus infection. The count of this clonotype is one. Antigen unknown. TCRdb passed the reads through MiXCR, listing each CDR3 protein once. Of roughly 800,000 distinct CDR3 sequences in the sample, almost 30% were seen once. The CDR3 consists of 14 residues. Germline loops: CDR1 SNHLY, CDR2 FYNNEI. V was cut by 7 bases and J by 5 bases, with 17 bases left in between. This clonotype originated in a human donor in good health (CMV status not recorded). Some clones in this sample may be carry-over from other donors' samples. The chain has TRBV2 and TRBJ1-2; D is perhaps TRBD1 (5 bases). The specimen comprised cultured CD8+ T cells from PBMCs, sampled from culture after CMV antigen stimulation. The CDR3 loop is CASNQGGYRYGYTF. For the CDR3, the DNA is TGTGCCAGCAACCAGGGAGGGTACCGGTATGGCTACACCTTC.